This entry describes one TCR beta chain. The V gene's germline CDR1 is SGHTA and CDR2 FQGNSA. The trim removed 4 bases at V and 6 bases at J, leaving 5 bases unmatched. This CDR3 has 14 amino acids. In the original processing: Reference gene primer amplification yielded estimated nucleated cell counts. TCRdb keeps only in-frame clones here, not all; method: immunoSEQ multiplex PCR. V and J calls and clone size follow that table, whereas D and trimming were derived from the DNA. The sample includes tens of thousands of clones, roughly 88% of them seen just once. This specimen comes from a study of blood T cell repertoires in COVID-19. Study details: The samples span acute and convalescent COVID-19 from the United States, Italy and Spain.

The clonotype originates from an elderly man with active or convalescent COVID-19. J is TRBJ2-2 and V is TRBV7-2; TRBD1 matches at 7 bases. The sample comprised peripheral blood. DNA for the CDR3: TGTGCCAGCAGCTGGAAGGGGGCACCCGGGGAGCTGTTTTTT. Amino acid sequence: CASSWKGAPGELFF.